This T cell receptor (beta chain) was sequenced during a study of cytomegalovirus exposure and HLA in healthy donors. About the research overall: An earlier analysis identified approximately 120 million unique TCR beta sequences in about 200 million T cells.

The PCR employed 60 Vbeta primers together with 13 Jbeta primers. Sequenced by immunoSEQ multiplex PCR; TCRdb stores in-frame clones only, minus some. The table includes about 130,000 clones, roughly 8.3% detected once. Germline CDR1 reads LNHDA; CDR2 reads SQIVND (reference sequence). The germline V and J ends were trimmed by 3 bases and 5 bases, with 23 bases remaining between them. The CDR3 is made up of 17 amino acids. Study-wide findings and caveats: Some public TCRs appeared in many individuals, while most sequences were rare. The likely origin of a cluster of highly shared sequence variants was a sequencing artifact. Relative to equally common others, HLA-associated TCR beta chains showed greater clonal expansion in a later analysis.

In this sample, this clone turned up a few times. What it binds is not known. The rearrangement uses TRBV19 and TRBJ2-7; TRBD1 might be the D (7 bases). This TCR derives from a middle-aged man in good health and CMV-seronegative. What was sequenced was PBMCs. The CDR3 here is CASSIGIRRQGGDEQYF. CDR3 coding DNA: TGTGCCAGTAGTATTGGGATCAGACGGCAGGGGGGCGACGAGCAGTACTTC.